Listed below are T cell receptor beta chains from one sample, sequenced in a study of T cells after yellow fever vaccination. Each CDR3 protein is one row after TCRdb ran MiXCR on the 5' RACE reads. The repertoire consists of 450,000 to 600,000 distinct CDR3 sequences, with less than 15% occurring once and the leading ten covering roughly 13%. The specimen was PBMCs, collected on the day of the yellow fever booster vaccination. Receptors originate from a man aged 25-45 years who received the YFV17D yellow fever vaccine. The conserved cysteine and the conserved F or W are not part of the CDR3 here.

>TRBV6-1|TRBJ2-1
ASNPRSGRPSHEQF
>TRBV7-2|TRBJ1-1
ASSPQGGTTEAF
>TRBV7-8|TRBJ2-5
ASSPTIWATETQY
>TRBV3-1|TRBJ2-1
ASSQESGAGEQF
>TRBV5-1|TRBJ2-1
ASSPSRTSGYNEQF
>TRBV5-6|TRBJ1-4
ASSFLREENEKLF
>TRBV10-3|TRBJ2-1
AIKERDAYNEQF
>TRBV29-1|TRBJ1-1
SVPGQGRTEAF
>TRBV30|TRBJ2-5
AWSGGPRETQY
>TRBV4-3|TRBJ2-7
ASSQDIAWEQY
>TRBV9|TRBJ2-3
ASSVGQGRADTQY
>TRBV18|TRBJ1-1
ASLGQGGTEAF
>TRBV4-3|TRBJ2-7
ASSQSGLAGVEQY
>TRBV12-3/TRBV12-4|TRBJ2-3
ASSLTTERGTQY
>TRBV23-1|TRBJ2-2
APNIEPGLAGVLTGELF
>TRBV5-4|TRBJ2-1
ASSSDRNEQF
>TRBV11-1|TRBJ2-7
ASSLGPTGTTRSSYEQY
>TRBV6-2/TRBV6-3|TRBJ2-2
ASRRLAGDTGELF
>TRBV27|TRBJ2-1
ASSRLYNEQF
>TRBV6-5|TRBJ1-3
ASRTIRDAGNTIY